A single TCR beta chain is shown here with its context. Antigen unknown. The data stem from a study of cytomegalovirus exposure and HLA in healthy donors. CDR1 is SGDLS and CDR2 is YYNGEE in the germline V gene. CDR3 length: 13 residues. V gave up 3 bases and J gave up 7 bases, with 11 bases separating them. The study ran its PCR with 60 Vbeta and 13 Jbeta primers. Repertoires were generated with immunoSEQ multiplex PCR, while TCRdb's copy carries only in-frame clones and drops some. The data contain approximately 170,000 clones, about four fifths of them singletons. Whole-study findings and limits: Some V segments could not be told apart, so they were left out, TRBV6-2 and TRBV6-3 among them. Reports indicated that the classifier achieved high specificity and sensitivity in diagnosing cytomegalovirus status. In vitro checks showed that three CMV-associated chains really do target CMV antigens. V- and J-gene trimming of TCR beta was linked (in a later analysis) to a missense DCLRE1C variant.

This receptor was obtained from a male donor in good health and CMV-seronegative. The sample comprised PBMCs. This chain uses TRBV9 with TRBJ1-5; TRBD1 might be the D (5 bases). The CDR3 coding sequence is TGTGCCAGCAGCGCCACAGGCCACCAGCCCCAGCATTTT. Amino acids: CASSATGHQPQHF.